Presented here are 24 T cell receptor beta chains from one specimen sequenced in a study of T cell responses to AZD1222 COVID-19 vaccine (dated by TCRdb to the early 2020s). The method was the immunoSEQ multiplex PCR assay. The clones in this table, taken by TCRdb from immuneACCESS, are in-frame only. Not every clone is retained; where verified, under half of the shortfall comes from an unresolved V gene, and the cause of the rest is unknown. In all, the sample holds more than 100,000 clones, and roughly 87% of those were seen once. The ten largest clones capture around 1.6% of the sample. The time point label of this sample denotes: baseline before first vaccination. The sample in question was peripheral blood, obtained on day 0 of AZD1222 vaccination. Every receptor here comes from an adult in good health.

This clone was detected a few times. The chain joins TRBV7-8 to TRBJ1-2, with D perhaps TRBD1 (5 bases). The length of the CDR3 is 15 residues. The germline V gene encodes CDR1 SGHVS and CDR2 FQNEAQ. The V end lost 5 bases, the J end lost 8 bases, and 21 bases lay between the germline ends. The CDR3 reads CASSRNAGARGGYTF. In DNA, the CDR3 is TGTGCCAGCAGCCGAAACGCCGGGGCCCGAGGAGGCTACACCTTC.

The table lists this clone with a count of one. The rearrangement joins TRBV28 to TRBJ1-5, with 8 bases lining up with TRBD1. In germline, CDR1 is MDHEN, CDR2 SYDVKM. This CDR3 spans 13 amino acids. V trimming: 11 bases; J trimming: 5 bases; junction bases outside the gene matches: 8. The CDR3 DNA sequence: TGTGCCGGGGGCAACAGGGGGGATCAGCCCCAGCATTTT. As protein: CAGGNRGDQPQHF.

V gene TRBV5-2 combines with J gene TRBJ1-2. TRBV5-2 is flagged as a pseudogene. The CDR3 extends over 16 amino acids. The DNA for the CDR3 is TGTGCCAGCAATGTGTTTCGAGAGTACGAAAGACCTGGCTACACCTTC. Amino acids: CASNVFREYERPGYTF.

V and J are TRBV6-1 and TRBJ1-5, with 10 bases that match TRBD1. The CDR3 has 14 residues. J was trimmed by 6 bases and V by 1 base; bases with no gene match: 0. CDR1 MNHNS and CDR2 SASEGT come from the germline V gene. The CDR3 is CASSEGTGGQPQHF. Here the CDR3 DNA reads TGTGCCAGCAGTGAAGGGACAGGGGGTCAGCCCCAGCATTTT.

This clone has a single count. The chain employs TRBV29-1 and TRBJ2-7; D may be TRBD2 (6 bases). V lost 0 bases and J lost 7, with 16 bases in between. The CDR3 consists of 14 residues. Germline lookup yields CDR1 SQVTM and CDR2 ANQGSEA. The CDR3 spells CSVEERRAGREQYF. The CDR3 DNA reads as TGCAGCGTTGAAGAGAGGAGGGCAGGTCGGGAGCAGTACTTC.

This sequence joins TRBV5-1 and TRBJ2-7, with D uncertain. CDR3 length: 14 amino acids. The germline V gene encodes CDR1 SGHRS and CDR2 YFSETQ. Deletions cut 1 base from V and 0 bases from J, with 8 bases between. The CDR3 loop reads CASSLMADSYEQYF. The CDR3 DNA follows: TGCGCCAGCAGCTTGATGGCAGACTCCTACGAGCAGTACTTC.

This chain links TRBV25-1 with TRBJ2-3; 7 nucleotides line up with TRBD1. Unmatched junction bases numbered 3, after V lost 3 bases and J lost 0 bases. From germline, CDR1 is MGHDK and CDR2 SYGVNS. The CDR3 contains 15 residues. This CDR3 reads CASSDTGVSTDTQYF. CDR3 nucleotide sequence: TGTGCCAGCAGTGACACAGGGGTTAGCACAGATACGCAGTATTTT.

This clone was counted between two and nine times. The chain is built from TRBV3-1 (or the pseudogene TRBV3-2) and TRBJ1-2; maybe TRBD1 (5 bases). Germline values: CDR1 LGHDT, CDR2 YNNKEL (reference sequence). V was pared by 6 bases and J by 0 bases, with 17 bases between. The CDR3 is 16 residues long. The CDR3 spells CASSQYGGSANYGYTF. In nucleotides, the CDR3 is TGTGCCAGCAGTCAATACGGGGGATCAGCTAACTATGGCTACACCTTC.

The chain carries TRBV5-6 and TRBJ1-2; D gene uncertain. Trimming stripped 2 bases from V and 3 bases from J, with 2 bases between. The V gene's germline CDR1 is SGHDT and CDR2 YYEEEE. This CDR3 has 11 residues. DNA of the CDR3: TGTGCCAGCAGCTTCTACTATGGCTACACCTTC. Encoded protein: CASSFYYGYTF. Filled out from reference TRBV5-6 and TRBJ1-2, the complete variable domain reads DAGVTQSPTHLIKTRGQQVTLRCSPKSGHDTVSWYQQALGQGPQFIFQYYEEEERQRGNFPDRFSGHQFPNYSSELNVNALLLGDSALYLCASSFYYGYTFGSGTRLTVV.

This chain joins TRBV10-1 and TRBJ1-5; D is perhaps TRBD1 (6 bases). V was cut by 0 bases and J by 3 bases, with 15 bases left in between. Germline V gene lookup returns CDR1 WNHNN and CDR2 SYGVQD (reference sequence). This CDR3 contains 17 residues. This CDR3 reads CASSESMGDRYNQPQHF. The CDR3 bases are TGCGCCAGCAGTGAGTCGATGGGTGACAGGTACAATCAGCCCCAGCATTTT.

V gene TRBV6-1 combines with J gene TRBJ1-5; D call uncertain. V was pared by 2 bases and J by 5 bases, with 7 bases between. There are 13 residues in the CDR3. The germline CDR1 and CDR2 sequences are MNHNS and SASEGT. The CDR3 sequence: CASSEYRDQPQHF. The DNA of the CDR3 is TGTGCCAGCAGTGAATATAGGGATCAGCCCCAGCATTTT.

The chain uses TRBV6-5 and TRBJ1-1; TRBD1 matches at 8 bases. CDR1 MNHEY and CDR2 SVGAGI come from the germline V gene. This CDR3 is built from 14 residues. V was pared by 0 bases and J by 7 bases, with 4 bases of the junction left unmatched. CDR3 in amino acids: CASSYSTGVYEAFF. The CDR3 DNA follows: TGTGCCAGCAGTTACTCGACAGGGGTTTATGAAGCTTTCTTT.

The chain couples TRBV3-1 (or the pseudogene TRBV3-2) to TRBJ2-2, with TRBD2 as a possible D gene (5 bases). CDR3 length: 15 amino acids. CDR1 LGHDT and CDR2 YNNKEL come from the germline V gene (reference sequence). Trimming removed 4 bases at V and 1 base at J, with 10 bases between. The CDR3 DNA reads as TGTGCCAGCAGCCCCCGGGGAGTGAACACCGGGGAGCTGTTTTTT. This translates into CASSPRGVNTGELFF.

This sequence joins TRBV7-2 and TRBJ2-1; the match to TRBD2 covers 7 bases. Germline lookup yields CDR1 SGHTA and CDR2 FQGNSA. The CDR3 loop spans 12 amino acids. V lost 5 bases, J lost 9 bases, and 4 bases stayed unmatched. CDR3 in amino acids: CASSQTSPEQFF. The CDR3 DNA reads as TGTGCCAGCAGCCAGACTAGCCCTGAGCAGTTCTTC.

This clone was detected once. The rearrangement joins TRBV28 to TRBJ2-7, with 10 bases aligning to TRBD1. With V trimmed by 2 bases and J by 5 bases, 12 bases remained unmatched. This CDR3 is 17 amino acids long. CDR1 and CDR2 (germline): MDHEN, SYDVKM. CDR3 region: CASSLNLLGTGENEQYF. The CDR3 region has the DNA TGTGCCAGCAGTTTAAATTTGCTAGGGACAGGGGAAAACGAGCAGTACTTC. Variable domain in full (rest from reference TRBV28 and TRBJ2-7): DVKVTQSSRYLVKRTGEKVFLECVQDMDHENMFWYRQDPGLGLRLIYFSYDVKMKEKGDIPEGYSVSREKKERFSLILESASTNQTSMYLCASSLNLLGTGENEQYFGPGTRLTVT.

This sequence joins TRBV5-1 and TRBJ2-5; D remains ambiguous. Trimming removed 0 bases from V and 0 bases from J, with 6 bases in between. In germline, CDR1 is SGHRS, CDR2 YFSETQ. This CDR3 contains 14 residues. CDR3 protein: CASSLGSDQETQYF. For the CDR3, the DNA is TGCGCCAGCAGCTTGGGGTCAGACCAAGAGACCCAGTACTTC.

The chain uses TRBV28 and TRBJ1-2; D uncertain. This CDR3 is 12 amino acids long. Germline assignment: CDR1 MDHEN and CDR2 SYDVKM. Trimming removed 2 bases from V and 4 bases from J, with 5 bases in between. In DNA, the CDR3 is TGTGCCAGCAGTTTAAGGGTCTATGGCTACACCTTC. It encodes CASSLRVYGYTF.

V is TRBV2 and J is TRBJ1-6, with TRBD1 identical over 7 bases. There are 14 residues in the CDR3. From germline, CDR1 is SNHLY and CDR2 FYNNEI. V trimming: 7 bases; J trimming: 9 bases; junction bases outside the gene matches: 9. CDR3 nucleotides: TGTGCCAGCACCTCGACAGGGATTGGTTCACCCCTCCACTTT. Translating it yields CASTSTGIGSPLHF.

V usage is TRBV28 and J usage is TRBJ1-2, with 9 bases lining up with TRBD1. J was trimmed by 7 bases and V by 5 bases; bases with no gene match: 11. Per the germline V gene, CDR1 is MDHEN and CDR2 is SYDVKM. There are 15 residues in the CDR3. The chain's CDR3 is CASSATGGTLGGYTF. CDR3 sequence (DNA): TGTGCCAGCAGTGCCACAGGGGGCACCCTCGGTGGCTACACCTTC.

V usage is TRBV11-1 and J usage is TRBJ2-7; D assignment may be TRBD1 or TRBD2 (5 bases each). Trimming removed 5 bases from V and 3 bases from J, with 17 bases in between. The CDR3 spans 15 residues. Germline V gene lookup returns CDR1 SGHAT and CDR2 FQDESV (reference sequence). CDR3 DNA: TGTGCCAGCAGCCCGCAGGACACAAGCGGCTACGAGCAGTACTTC. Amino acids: CASSPQDTSGYEQYF.

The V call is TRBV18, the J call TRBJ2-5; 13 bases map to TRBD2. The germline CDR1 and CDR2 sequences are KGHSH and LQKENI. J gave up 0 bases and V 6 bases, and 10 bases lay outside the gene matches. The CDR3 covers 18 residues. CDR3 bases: TGTGCCAGCTCCCCCAGGACTAGCGGGGGAGGGTACCAAGAGACCCAGTACTTC. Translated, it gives CASSPRTSGGGYQETQYF.

CDR3 sequence (DNA): TGTGCCACCAGTGATTTGGGGACAGGGAATGACGAGCAGTACTTC. Its translation: CATSDLGTGNDEQYF. The V call is TRBV24-1, the J call TRBJ2-7; 9 bases line up with TRBD1. Germline assignment: CDR1 KGHDR and CDR2 SFDVKD. Unmatched junction bases numbered 4, after V lost 0 bases and J lost 5 bases. CDR3 length: 15 residues.

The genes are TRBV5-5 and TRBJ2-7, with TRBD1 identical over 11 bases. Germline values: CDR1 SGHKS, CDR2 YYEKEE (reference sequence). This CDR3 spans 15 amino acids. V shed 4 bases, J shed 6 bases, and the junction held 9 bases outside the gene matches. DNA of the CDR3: TGTGCCAGCAGCCTACCCGGGACAGGGGGTTCCGAGCAGTACTTC. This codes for CASSLPGTGGSEQYF.

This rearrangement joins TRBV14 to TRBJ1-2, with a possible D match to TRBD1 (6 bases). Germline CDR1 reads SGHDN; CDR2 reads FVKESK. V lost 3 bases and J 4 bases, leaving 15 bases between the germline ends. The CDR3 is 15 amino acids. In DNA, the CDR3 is TGTGCCAGCAGCCAGACCCAGGGGTCGACCTATGGCTACACCTTC. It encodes CASSQTQGSTYGYTF.